The clone carrying this TCR beta chain has a count of ten or more. Its antigen is undetermined. These data originate in a study of human T cells and chemical hapten exposure. The wider study: Yields of TCR per sample differed, chiefly owing to small differences in pooled library volume.

CDR3 length equals 16 residues. The germline CDR1 and CDR2 sequences are MNHNS and SASEGT. The ends were cut back, 0 bases at V and 2 bases at J, with 11 bases in the middle. Time point of the sample: pre-sensitization, week 0. Treatment given: therapeutic diphenylcyclopropenone sensitization with weekly scalp DPC. Patches went on only after blood had been drawn each time. Whole-study findings and limits: While controls formed fewer of them, expanded TCRs formed significantly more large CDR3 similarity clusters. Alopecia in the donors means their immune response may deviate from healthy people's.

One entry per CDR3 protein results from TCRdb running MiXCR on the RACE reads. The sample has about 300,000 distinct CDR3 sequences; around 5.5% are singletons. The specimen was whole blood, collected in connection with sensitization to the hapten diphenylcyclopropenone (DPC). This sequence was found in a woman in her late teens or twenties with alopecia areata. Some clones in this sample may be carry-over from other donors' samples. The J gene is TRBJ1-5, the V gene TRBV6-1; no definite D call. CDR3 DNA sequence: TGTGCCAGCAGTGAAGCGCCGTCGGTCGGCAATCAGCCCCAGCATTTT. Amino acids: CASSEAPSVGNQPQHF.